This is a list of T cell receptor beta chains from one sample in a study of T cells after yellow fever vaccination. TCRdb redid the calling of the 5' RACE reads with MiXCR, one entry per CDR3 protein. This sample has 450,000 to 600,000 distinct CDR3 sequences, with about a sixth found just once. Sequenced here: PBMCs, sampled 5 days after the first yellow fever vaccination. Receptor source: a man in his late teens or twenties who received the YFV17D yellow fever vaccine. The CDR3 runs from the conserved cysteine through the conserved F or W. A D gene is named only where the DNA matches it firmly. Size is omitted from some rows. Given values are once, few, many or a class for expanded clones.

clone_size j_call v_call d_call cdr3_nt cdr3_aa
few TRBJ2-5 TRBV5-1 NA TGCGCCAGCAGCTCCCAGGGTCGTGGCCAAGAGACCCAGTACTTC CASSSQGRGQETQYF
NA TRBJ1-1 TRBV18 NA TGTGCCAGCTCACTCCACCCCGGGGGGAACACTGAAGCTTTCTTT CASSLHPGGNTEAFF
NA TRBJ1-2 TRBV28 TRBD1 TGTGCCAGCAGCCGGACTGGACAGGGGCGCGGAATTGGCTACACCTTC CASSRTGQGRGIGYTF
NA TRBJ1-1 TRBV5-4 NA TGTGCCAGCAGCAACTACAGGGAGGGAGCTTTCTTT CASSNYREGAFF
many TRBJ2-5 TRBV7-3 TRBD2 TGTGCCAGCAGCAACGGGGGGGCCGGGCAGACCCAGTACTTC CASSNGGAGQTQYF
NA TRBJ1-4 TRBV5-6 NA TGTGCCAGCAGCTTGGACGGCCCGTATGAAAAACTGTTTTTT CASSLDGPYEKLFF
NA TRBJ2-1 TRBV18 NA TGTGCCAGCTCACCTCGCTCCGACCCGACACCAAACAATGAGCAGTTCTTC CASSPRSDPTPNNEQFF
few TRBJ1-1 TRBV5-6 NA TGTGCCAGCAGCCCCACTGTGTTGGTAGAGAAAAACACTGAAGCTTTCTTT CASSPTVLVEKNTEAFF
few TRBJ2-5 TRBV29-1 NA TGCAGCGTTAAAAGCCGCGATCGAGGGGAGACCCAGTACTTC CSVKSRDRGETQYF
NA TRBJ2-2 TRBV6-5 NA TGTGCCAGCAGTTACCGAGGCCCCAACACCGGGGAGCTGTTTTTT CASSYRGPNTGELFF
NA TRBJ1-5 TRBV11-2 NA TGTGCCAGCAGCCACGGCAGGGATAGCAATCAGCCCCAGCATTTT CASSHGRDSNQPQHF
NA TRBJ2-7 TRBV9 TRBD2 TGTGCCAGCAGCGCTAGCGGGGCTTCCTACGAGCAGTACTTC CASSASGASYEQYF
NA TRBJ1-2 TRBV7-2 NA TGTGCCAGCAGCTGGGGTGTGGGCTATGGCTACACCTTC CASSWGVGYGYTF
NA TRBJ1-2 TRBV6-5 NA TGTGCCAGCAGTTCCTACCCCGTCCGGGTTGGGTCTGGCTACACCTTC CASSSYPVRVGSGYTF
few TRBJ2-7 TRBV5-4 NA TGTGCCAGCAGCAGGGGGGACGGCTACGAGCAGTACTTC CASSRGDGYEQYF
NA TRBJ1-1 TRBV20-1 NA TGCAGTGCTAGTTTGGGTGGGGGATCTGAAGCTTTCTTT CSASLGGGSEAFF
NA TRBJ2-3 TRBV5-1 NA TGCGCCAGCAGAGGACAAGCAGATACGCAGTATTTT CASRGQADTQYF
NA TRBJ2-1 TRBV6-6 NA TGTGCCAGCAGTTACGGTACCGACTCTACCCAGTTCTTC CASSYGTDSTQFF
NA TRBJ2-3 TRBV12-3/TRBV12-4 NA TGTGCCAGCAGTTTTGTCGGAGATACGCAGTATTTT CASSFVGDTQYF
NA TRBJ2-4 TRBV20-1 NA TGCAGTGGCAGAGGGTGGCAGAGTGAAAACATTCAGTACTTC CSGRGWQSENIQYF
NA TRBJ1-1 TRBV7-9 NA TGTGCCAGCAGCCTTGACGTGTCAGAAGCTTTCTTT CASSLDVSEAFF
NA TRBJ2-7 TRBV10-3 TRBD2 TGTGCCATCAGGAGTAGCGGGGGGTCCTACGAGCAGTACTTC CAIRSSGGSYEQYF
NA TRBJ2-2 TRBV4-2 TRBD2 TGTGCCAGCAGCCCGACTAGCGGGTCATACACCGGGGAGCTGTTTTTT CASSPTSGSYTGELFF
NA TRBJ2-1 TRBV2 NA TGTGCCAGCAGTGATACAGCCACTCTCTCCTACAATGAGCAGTTCTTC CASSDTATLSYNEQFF
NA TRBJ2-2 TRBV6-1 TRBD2 TGTGCCAGCACTATGACTAGCGGGGATATGGACACCGGGGAGCTGTTTTTT CASTMTSGDMDTGELFF
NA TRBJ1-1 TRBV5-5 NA TGTGCCAGCAGCTTGGGGGGGTTTGGAGCTTTCTTT CASSLGGFGAFF
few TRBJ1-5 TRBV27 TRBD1 TGTGCCAGCAGTTTTGGGACAGGGGGCGGACAGCCCCAGCATTTT CASSFGTGGGQPQHF
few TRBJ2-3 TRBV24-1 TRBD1 TGTGCCACCGGAACAGGGGCCTTTAGCACAGATACGCAGTATTTT CATGTGAFSTDTQYF
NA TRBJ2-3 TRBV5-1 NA TGCGCCAGCAGCTTGTACGGCGGACCAGATACGCAGTATTTT CASSLYGGPDTQYF
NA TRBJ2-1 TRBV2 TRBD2 TGTGCCAGCAGGGGACTAGCGGGGAGGTTTGAGCAGTTCTTC CASRGLAGRFEQFF
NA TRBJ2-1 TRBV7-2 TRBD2 TGTGCCAGCAGCTTAGATGCGGCGGGGGGGCCCTATGAGCAGTTCTTC CASSLDAAGGPYEQFF
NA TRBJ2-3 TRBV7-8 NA TGTGCCAGCAGCTTAAATCACAGGGTCCTCGCCACAGATACGCAGTATTTT CASSLNHRVLATDTQYF
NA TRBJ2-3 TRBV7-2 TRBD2 TGTGCCAGCAGAAAACCGGGACTAGAGTCAGATACGCAGTATTTT CASRKPGLESDTQYF
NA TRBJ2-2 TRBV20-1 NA TGCAGTGCTAGCCAGGGGCGCGACACCGGGGAGCTGTTTTTT CSASQGRDTGELFF
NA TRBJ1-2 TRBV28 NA TGTGCCAGCACCACAGACCAGATGACCTATGGCTACACCTTC CASTTDQMTYGYTF
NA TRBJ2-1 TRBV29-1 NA TGCAGCGGGGGGGGCGGGAATGAGCAGTTCTTC CSGGGGNEQFF
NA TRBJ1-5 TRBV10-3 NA TGTGCCATCAGTGAGTCCGCCGCCTCTGGCAGCCAGCCCCAGCATTTT CAISESAASGSQPQHF
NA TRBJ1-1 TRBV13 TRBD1 TGTGCCGGCGGACAGGGGAACACTGAAGCTTTCTTT CAGGQGNTEAFF
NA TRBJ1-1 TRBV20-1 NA TGCAGTGCCGCGAAGGACCTGAACACTGAAGCTTTCTTT CSAAKDLNTEAFF
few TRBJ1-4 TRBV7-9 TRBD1 TGTGCCAGCAGCTTATGGGAGGACAGGGTGACTAATGAAAAACTGTTTTTT CASSLWEDRVTNEKLFF
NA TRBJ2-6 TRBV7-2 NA TGTGCCAGCAGCCCGGACGCAACTGGGGCCAACGTCCTGACTTTC CASSPDATGANVLTF
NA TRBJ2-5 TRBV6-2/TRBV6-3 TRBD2 TGTGCCAGCAGTGAGCGGGGTGGCGGAGAGACCCAGTACTTC CASSERGGGETQYF
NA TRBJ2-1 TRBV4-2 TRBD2 TGTGCCAGCAGCCAAGATATCGGGGGGTACAATGAGCAGTTCTTC CASSQDIGGYNEQFF
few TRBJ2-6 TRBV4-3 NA TGCGCCAGCAGCCAATCCGAGGGAACCTCTGGGGCCAACGTCCTGACTTTC CASSQSEGTSGANVLTF
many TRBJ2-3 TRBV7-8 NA TGTGCCAGCAGCCCCCGGGGGGCCCTGAGATCCACAGATACGCAGTATTTT CASSPRGALRSTDTQYF
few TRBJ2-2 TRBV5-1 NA TGCGCCAGCAGCACCCGGCCGGTGCTGGCCGGGGAGCTGTTTTTT CASSTRPVLAGELFF
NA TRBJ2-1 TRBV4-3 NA TGCGCCAGCAGCCAAGATAGCGTCGGGGACTACAATGAGCAGTTCTTC CASSQDSVGDYNEQFF
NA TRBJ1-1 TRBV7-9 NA TGTGCCAGCAGCCTCCAGTCTCAACTAATTGAAGCTTTCTTT CASSLQSQLIEAFF
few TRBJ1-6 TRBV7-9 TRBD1 TGTGCCAGCAGCTTAGTCGCGACAGGGGGTTCACCCCTCCACTTT CASSLVATGGSPLHF
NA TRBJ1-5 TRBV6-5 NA TGTGCCAGCAGTTACTTCCGAGGGCCTGGCAATCAGCCCCAGCATTTT CASSYFRGPGNQPQHF
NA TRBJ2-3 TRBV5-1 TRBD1 TGCGCCAGCAGCCAATGGAGACAGGGGGAAGATACGCAGTATTTT CASSQWRQGEDTQYF
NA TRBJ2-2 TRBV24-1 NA TGTGCCACCAGGGGGACCGGGGAGCTGTTTTTT CATRGTGELFF